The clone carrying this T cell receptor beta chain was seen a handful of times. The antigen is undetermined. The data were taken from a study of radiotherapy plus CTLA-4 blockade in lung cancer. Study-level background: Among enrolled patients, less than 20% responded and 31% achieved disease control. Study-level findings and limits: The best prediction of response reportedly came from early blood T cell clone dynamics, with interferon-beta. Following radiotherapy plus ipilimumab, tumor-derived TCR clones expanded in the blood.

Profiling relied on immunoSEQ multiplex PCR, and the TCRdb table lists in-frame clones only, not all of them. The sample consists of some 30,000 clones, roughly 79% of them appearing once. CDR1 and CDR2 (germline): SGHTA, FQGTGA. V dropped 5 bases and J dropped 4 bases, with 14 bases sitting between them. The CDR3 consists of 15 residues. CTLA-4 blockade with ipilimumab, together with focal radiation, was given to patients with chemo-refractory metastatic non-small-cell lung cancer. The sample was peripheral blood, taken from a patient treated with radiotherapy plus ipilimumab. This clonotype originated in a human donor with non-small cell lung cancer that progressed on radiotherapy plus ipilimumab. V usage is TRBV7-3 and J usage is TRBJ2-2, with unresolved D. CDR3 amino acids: CASSPLAEITGELFF. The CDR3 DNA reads TGTGCCAGCAGCCCCCTGGCAGAGATCACCGGGGAGCTGTTTTTT.